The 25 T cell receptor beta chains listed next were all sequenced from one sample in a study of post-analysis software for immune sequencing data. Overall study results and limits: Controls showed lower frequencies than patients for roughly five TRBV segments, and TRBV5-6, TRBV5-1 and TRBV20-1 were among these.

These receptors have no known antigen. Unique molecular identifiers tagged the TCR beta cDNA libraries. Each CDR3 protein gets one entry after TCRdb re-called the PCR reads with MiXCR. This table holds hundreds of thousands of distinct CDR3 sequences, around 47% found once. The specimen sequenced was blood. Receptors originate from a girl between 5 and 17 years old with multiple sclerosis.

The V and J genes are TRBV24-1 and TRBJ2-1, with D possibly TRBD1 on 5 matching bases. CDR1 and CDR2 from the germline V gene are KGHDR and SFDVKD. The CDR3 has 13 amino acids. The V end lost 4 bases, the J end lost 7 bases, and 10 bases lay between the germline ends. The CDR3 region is CATSDPTANEQFF. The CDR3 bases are TGTGCCACCAGTGACCCGACAGCGAATGAGCAGTTCTTC.

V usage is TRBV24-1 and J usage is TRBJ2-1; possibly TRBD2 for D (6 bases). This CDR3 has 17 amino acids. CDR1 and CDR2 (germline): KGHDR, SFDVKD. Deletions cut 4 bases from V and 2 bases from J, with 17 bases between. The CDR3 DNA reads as TGTGCCACCAGTGACGGGCCTGGTGGAGGGGCCTACAATGAGCAGTTCTTC. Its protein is CATSDGPGGGAYNEQFF.

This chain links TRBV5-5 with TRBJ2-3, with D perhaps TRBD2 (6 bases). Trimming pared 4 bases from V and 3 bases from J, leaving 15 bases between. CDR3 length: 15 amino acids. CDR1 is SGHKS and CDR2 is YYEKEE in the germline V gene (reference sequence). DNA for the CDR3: TGTGCCAGCAGCCCACAGCGGGTTGAGACAGATACGCAGTATTTT. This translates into CASSPQRVETDTQYF.

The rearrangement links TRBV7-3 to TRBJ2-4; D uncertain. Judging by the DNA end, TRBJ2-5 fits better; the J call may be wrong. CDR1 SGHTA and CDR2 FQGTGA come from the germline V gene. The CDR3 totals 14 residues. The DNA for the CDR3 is TGTGCCAGCAGCTTAAGCGGTAGCAAAGAGACCCAGTACTTC. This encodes CASSLSGSKETQYF.

CDR3 nucleotides: TGTGCCAGCAGCGCCGCCTGGGGGGAAGGAGAGACCCAGTACTTC. It yields the protein CASSAAWGEGETQYF. The chain joins TRBV2 to TRBJ2-5, with D perhaps matching TRBD2 (6 bases). V gave up 6 bases and J gave up 4 bases, with 18 bases separating them. The CDR3 has 15 residues. The germline V gene encodes CDR1 SNHLY and CDR2 FYNNEI.

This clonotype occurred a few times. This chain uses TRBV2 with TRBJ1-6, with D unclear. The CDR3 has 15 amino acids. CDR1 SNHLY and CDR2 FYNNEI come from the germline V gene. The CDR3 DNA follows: TGTGCTCTCCTAGACGTGAGAACCTATAATTCACCCCTCCACTTT. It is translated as CALLDVRTYNSPLHF.

CDR3 sequence reads: CASSQVQTSTGELFF. The DNA for the CDR3 is TGCGCCAGCAGCCAAGTCCAGACTAGCACCGGGGAGCTGTTTTTT. V gene TRBV4-1 combines with J gene TRBJ2-2; the D gene is possibly TRBD2 (6 bases). The CDR3 runs to 15 residues. CDR1 and CDR2 from the germline V gene are MGHRA and YSYEKL. The V and J ends lost 1 base and 4 bases respectively, with 10 bases between them.

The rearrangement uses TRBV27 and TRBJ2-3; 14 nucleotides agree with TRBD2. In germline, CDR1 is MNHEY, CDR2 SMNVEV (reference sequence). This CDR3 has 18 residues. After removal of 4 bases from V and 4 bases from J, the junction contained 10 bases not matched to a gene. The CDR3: CASSSILGLAGAADTQYF. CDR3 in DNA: TGTGCCAGCAGTTCAATCCTGGGACTAGCGGGAGCGGCAGATACGCAGTATTTT.

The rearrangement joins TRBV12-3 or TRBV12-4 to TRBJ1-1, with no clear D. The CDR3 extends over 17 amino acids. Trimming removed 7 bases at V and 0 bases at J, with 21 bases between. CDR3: CASIPRAFNPLNTEAFF. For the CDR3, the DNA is TGTGCCAGCATCCCAAGGGCCTTTAACCCACTGAACACTGAAGCTTTCTTT.

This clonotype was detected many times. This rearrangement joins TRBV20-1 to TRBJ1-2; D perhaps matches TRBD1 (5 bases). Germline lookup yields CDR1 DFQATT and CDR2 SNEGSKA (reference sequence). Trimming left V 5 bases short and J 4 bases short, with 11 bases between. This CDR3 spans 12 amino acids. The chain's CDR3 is CSAPDSIYGYTF. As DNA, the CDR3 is TGCAGTGCTCCCGACAGCATCTATGGCTACACCTTC.

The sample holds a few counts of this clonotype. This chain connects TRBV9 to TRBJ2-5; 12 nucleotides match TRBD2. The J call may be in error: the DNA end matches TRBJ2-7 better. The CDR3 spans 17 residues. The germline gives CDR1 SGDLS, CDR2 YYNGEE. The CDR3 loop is CASSVGTSGGLGDEQYF. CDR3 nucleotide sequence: TGTGCCAGCAGCGTAGGTACTAGCGGGGGGCTAGGGGACGAGCAGTACTTC.

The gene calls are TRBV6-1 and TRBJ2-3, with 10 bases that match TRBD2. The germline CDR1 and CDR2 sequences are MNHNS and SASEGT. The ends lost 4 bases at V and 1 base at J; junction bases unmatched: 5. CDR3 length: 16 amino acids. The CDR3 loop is CASSVLAGVGTDTQYF. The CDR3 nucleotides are TGTGCCAGCAGTGTCCTAGCGGGAGTCGGCACAGATACGCAGTATTTT.

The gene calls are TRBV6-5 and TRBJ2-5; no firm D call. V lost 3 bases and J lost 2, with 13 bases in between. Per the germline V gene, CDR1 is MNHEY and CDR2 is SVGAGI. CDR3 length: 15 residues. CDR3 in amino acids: CASSYEGLTQETQYF. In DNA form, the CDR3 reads TGTGCCAGCAGTTATGAAGGCTTAACGCAAGAGACCCAGTACTTC.

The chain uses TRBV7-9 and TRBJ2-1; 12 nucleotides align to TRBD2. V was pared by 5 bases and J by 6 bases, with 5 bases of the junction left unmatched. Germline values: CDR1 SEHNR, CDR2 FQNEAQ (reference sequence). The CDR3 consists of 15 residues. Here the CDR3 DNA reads TGTGCCAGCAGCCGAACTAGCGGGGGGCCCAATGAGCAGTTCTTC. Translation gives CASSRTSGGPNEQFF.

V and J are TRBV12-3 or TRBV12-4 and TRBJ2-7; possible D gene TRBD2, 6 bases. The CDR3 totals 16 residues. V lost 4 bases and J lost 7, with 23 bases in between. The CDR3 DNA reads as TGTGCCAGCAGTTCCCCCAAGGCTAGCGCCCTCGAGGAGCAGTACTTC. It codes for CASSSPKASALEEQYF.

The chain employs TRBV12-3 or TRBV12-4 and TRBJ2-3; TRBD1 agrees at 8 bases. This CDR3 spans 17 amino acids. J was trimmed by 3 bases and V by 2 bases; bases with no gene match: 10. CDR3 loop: CASSLKPTGALTDTQYF. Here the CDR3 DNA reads TGTGCCAGCAGTTTAAAACCGACAGGGGCCTTGACAGATACGCAGTATTTT.

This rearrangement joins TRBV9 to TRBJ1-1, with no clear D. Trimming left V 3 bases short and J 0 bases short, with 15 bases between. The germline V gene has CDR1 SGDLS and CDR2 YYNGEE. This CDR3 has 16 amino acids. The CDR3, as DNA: TGTGCCAGCAGCGCCTTTCCGAGAGGGCTGAACACTGAAGCTTTCTTT. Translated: CASSAFPRGLNTEAFF.

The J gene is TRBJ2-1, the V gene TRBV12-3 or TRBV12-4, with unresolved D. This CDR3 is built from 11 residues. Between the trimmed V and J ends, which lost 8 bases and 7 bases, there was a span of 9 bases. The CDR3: CASGYGNEQFF. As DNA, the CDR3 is TGTGCCAGCGGCTACGGAAATGAGCAGTTCTTC.

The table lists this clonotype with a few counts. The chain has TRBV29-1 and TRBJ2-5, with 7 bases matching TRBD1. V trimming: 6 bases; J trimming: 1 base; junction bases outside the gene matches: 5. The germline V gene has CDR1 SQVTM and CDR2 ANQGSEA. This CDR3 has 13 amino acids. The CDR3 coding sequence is TGCAGCGTGCAATGGACAGGCCAAGAGACCCAGTACTTC. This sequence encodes CSVQWTGQETQYF.

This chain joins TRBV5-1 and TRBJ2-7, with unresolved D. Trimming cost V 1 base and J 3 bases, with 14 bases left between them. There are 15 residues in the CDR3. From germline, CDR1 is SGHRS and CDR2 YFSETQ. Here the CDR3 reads CASSLSGDMVYEQYF. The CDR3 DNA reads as TGCGCCAGCAGCTTGTCTGGTGATATGGTCTACGAGCAGTACTTC.

The CDR3 loop is CASSPAGGFLGGEQFF. CDR3 bases: TGTGCCAGCTCACCGGCGGGGGGTTTTCTTGGCGGTGAGCAGTTCTTC. The V and J genes are TRBV18 and TRBJ2-1; 8 bases map to TRBD2. With 3 bases clipped from V and 9 bases from J, the junction kept 13 bases outside the gene matches. This CDR3 comprises 16 residues. Germline CDR1 and CDR2: KGHSH and LQKENI.

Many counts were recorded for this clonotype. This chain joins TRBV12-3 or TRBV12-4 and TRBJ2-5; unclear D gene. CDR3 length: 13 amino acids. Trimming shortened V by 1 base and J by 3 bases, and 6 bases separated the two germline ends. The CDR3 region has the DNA TGTGCCAGCAGTTTAGGCGGAAAAGAGACCCAGTACTTC. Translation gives CASSLGGKETQYF.

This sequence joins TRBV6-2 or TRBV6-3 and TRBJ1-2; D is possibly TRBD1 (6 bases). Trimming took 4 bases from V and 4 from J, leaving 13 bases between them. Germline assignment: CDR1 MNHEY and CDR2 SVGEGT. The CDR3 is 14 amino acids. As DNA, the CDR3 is TGTGCCAGCAGTTCGACAGGTTCGGGCTATGGCTACACCTTC. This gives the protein CASSSTGSGYGYTF.

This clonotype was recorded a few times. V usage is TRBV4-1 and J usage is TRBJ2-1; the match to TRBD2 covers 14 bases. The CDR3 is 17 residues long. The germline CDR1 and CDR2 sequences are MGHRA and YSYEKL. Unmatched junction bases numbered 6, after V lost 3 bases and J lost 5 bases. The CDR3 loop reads CASSHTTSGRVNNEQFF. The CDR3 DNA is TGCGCCAGCAGCCATACGACTAGCGGGAGGGTTAACAATGAGCAGTTCTTC.

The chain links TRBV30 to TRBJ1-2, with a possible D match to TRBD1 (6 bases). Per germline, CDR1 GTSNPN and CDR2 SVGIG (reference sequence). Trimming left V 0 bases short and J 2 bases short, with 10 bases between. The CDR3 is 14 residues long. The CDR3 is CAWSVRGANYGYTF. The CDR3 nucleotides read TGTGCCTGGAGTGTTCGGGGGGCAAACTATGGCTACACCTTC.